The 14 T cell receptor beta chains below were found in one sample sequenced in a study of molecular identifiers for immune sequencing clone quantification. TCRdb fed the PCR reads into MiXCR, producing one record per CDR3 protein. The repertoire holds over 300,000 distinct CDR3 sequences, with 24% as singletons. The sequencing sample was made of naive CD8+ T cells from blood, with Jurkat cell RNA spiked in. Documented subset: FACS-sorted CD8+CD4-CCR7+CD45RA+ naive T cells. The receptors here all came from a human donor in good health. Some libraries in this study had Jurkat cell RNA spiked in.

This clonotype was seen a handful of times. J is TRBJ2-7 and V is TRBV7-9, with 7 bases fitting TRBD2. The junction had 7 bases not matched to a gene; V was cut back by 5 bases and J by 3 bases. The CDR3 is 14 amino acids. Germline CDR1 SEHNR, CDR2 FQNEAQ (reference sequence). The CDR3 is CASSPLGLVYEQYF. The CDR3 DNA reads TGTGCCAGCAGCCCCCTCGGACTAGTCTACGAGCAGTACTTC.

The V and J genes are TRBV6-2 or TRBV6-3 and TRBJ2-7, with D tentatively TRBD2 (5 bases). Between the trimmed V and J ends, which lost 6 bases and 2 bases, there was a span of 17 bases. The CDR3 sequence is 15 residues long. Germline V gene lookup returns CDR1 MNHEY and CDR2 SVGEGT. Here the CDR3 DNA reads TGTGCCAGCAGCCCCGACTCCAACGGGGCCTACGAGCAGTACTTC. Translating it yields CASSPDSNGAYEQYF.

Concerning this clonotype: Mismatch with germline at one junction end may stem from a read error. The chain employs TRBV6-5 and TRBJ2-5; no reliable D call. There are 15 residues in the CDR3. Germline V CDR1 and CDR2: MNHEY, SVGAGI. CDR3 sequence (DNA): TGTTCCAGCAGTTACTCGAGAACGCGGCAAGAGACCCAGTACTTC. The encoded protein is CSSSYSRTRQETQYF.

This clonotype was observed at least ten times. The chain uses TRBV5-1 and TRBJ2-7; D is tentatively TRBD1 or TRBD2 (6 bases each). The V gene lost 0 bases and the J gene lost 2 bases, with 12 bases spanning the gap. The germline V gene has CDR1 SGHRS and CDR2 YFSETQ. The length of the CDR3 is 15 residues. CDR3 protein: CASSLVGGLTYEQYF. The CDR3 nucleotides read TGCGCCAGCAGCTTGGTTGGGGGGCTAACCTACGAGCAGTACTTC.

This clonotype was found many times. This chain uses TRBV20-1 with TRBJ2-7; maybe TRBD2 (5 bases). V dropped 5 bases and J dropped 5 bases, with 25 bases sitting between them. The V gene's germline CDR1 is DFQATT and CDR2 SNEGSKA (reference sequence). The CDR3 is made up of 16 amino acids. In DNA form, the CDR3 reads TGCAGTGCTCTACCCCGAGACGGACTTCTTCCCCACGAGCAGTACTTC. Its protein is CSALPRDGLLPHEQYF.

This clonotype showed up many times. In DNA, the CDR3 is TGTGCCAGCAGTCCGGGACAGGGGGCTCCTCAGCCCCAGCATTTT. Amino acid sequence: CASSPGQGAPQPQHF. The V call is TRBV28, the J call TRBJ1-5; TRBD1 matches at 12 bases. Trimming at V came to 5 bases and at J to 6 bases, leaving 5 bases not matched to a gene. Germline V gives CDR1 MDHEN, CDR2 SYDVKM. The CDR3 is 15 amino acids.

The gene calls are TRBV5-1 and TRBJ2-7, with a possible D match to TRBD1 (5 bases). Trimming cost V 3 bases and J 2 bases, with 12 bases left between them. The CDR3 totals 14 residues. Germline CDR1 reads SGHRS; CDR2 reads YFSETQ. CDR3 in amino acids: CASSSRRQTYEQYF. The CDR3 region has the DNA TGCGCCAGCAGCTCCCGGAGACAGACCTACGAGCAGTACTTC. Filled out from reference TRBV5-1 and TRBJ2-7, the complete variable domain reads KAGVTQTPRYLIKTRGQQVTLSCSPISGHRSVSWYQQTPGQGLQFLFEYFSETQRNKGNFPGRFSGRQFSNSRSEMNVSTLELGDSALYLCASSSRRQTYEQYFGPGTRLTVT.

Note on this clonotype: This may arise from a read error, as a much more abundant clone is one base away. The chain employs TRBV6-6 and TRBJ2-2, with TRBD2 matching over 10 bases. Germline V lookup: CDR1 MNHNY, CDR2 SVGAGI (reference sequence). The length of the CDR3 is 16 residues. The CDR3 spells CASTQRGLAGDGGLFF. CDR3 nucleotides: TGTGCCAGCACCCAACGGGGGCTAGCGGGAGACGGGGGGCTGTTTTTT.

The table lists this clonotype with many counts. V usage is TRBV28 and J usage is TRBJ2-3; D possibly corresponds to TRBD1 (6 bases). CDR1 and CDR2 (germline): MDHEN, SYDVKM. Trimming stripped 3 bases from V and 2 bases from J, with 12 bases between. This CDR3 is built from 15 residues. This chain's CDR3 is CASSLGTRFTDTQYF. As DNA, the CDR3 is TGTGCCAGCAGTTTGGGGACAAGATTCACAGATACGCAGTATTTT.

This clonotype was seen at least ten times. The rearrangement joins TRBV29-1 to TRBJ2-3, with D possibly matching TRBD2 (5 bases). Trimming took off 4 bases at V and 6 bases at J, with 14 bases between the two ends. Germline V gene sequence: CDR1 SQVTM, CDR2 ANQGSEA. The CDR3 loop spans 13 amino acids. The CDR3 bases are TGCAGCGTTGCCGGGGTTCGGCCTGATACGCAGTATTTT. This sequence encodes CSVAGVRPDTQYF.

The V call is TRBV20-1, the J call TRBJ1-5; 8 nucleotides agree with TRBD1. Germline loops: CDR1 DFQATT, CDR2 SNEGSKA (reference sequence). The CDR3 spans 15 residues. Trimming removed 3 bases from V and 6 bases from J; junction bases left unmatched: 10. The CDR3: CSASLTGQGIQPQHF. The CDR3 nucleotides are TGCAGTGCTAGTTTAACTGGACAGGGTATTCAGCCCCAGCATTTT.

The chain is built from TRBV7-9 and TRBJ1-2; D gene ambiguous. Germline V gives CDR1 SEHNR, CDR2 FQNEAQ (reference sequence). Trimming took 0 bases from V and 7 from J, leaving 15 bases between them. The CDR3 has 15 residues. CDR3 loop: CASSLAEESLIGYTF. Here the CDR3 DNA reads TGTGCCAGCAGCTTAGCGGAGGAATCATTGATTGGCTACACCTTC.

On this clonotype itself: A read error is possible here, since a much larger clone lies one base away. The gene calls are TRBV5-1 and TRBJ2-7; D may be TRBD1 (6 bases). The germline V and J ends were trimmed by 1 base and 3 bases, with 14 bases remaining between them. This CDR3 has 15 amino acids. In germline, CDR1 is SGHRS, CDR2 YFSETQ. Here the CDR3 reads CASSLMEQGHYEQYF. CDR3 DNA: TGCGCCAGCAGCTTGATGGAACAGGGTCACTACGAGCAGTACTTC.

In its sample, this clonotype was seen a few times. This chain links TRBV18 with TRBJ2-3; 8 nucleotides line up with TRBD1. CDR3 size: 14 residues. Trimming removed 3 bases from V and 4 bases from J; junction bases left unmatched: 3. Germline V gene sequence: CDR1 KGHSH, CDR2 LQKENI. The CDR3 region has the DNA TGTGCCAGCTCACCCGACAGGGGTCCAGATACGCAGTATTTT. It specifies CASSPDRGPDTQYF.